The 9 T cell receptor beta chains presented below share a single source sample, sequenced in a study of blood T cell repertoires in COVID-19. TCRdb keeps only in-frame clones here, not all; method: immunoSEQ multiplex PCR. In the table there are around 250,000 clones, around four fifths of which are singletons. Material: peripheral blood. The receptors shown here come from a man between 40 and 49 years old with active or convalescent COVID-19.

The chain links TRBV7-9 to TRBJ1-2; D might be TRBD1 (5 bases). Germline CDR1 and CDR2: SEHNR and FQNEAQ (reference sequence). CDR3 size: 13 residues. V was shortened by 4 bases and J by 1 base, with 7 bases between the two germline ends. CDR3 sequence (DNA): TGTGCCAGCAGCTGGGGGGATAACTATGGCTACACCTTC. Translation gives CASSWGDNYGYTF.

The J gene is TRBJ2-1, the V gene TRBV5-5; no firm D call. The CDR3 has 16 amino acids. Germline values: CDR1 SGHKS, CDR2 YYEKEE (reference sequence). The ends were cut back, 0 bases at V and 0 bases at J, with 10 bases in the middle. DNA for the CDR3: TGTGCCAGCAGCTTGGCTTGGCGGAGCTCCTACAATGAGCAGTTCTTC. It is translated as CASSLAWRSSYNEQFF.

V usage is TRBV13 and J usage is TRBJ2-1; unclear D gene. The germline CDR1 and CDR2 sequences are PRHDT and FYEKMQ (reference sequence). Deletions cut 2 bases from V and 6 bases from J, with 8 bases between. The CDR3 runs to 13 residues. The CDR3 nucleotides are TGTGCCAGCAGCTTAATTAGCTTCAATGAGCAGTTCTTC. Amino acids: CASSLISFNEQFF.

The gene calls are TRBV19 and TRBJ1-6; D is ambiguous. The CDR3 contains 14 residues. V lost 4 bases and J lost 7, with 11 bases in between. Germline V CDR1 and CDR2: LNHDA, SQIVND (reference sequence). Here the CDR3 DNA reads TGTGCCAGTAGTACCCCGCGGGTAAATTCACCCCTCCACTTT. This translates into CASSTPRVNSPLHF. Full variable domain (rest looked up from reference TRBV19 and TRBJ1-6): DGGITQSPKYLFRKEGQNVTLSCEQNLNHDAMYWYRQDPGQGLRLIYYSQIVNDFQKGDIAEGYSVSREKKESFPLTVTSAQKNPTAFYLCASSTPRVNSPLHFGNGTRLTVT.

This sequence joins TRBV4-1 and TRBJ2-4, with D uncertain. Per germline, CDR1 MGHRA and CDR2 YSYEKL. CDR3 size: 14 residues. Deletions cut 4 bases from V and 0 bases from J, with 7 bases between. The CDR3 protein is CASSLRQAKNIQYF. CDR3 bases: TGCGCCAGCAGCCTACGACAAGCCAAAAACATTCAGTACTTC.

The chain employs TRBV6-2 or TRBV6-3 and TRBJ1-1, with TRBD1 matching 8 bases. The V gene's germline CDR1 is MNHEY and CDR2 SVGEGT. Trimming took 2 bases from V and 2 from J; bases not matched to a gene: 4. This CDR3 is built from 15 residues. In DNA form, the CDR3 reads TGTGCCAGCAGTTACACGGGACAGGTCAACACTGAAGCTTTCTTT. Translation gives CASSYTGQVNTEAFF.

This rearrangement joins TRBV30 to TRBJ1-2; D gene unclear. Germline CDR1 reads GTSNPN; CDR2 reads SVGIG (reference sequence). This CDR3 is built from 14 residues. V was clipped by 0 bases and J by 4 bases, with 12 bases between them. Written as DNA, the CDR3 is TGTGCCTGGAGTGTTGGAGGGATTGGCTATGGCTACACCTTC. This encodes CAWSVGGIGYGYTF.

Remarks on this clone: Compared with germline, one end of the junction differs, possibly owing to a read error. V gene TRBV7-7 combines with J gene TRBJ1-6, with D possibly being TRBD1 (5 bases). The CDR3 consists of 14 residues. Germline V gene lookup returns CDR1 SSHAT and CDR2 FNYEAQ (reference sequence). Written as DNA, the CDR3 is TGTGCTAGCAGCTCGGGGGAGAGTAATTCACCCCTCCACTTT. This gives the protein CASSSGESNSPLHF.

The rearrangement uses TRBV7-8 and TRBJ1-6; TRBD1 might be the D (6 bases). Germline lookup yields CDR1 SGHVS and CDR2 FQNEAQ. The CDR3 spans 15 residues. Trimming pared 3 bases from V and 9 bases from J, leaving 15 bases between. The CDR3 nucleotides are TGTGCCAGCAGCTTGGGGAGGGGGGGTAGTTCACCCCTCCACTTT. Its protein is CASSLGRGGSSPLHF.